This passage covers 3 T cell receptor beta chains from one sample sequenced in a study of blood T cell repertoires in COVID-19. Profiling relied on immunoSEQ multiplex PCR, and the TCRdb table lists in-frame clones only, not all of them. The sample lists 300,000 to 450,000 clones, 88% occurring once. Sequencing was carried out using PBMCs or T cells enriched from blood (not recorded which). Receptors were obtained from a woman aged 18-29 years who had recovered from COVID-19.

This sequence joins TRBV2 and TRBJ2-5; maybe TRBD2 (5 bases). Per the germline V gene, CDR1 is SNHLY and CDR2 is FYNNEI. The CDR3 spans 13 residues. Trimming removed 1 base at V and 3 bases at J, with 6 bases between. CDR3: CASSEVGEETQYF. The DNA of the CDR3 is TGTGCCAGCAGTGAAGTGGGAGAAGAGACCCAGTACTTC.

This chain uses TRBV27 with TRBJ1-1; the D gene is possibly TRBD1 (5 bases). CDR1 is MNHEY and CDR2 is SMNVEV in the germline V gene (reference sequence). The CDR3 consists of 16 residues. The ends were cut back, 2 bases at V and 6 bases at J, with 19 bases in the middle. The chain's CDR3 is CASSLAGRLSGAEAFF. The CDR3, as DNA: TGTGCCAGCAGTTTAGCAGGGAGGCTTTCCGGAGCTGAAGCTTTCTTT.

This chain links TRBV2 with TRBJ2-5; a possible D gene is TRBD1 (6 bases). With 10 bases removed from V and 3 bases from J, the gap between germline ends came to 18 bases. The CDR3 runs 14 residues. Germline assignment: CDR1 SNHLY and CDR2 FYNNEI. CDR3 coding DNA: TGTGCCACTCGAGAGGGGGTGGGGAAAGAGACCCAGTACTTC. Residues: CATREGVGKETQYF.